The present TCR beta chain was sequenced within a study of T cells in tuberculosis. Study overall: Blood was taken before or within 7 days of anti-tuberculosis therapy. Overall study results and limits: A GMM-specific repertoire classifier reached just under 90% accuracy, AUROC approximately 0.93.

Clones were read by immunoSEQ multiplex PCR, and TCRdb kept only the in-frame ones, dropping some. The data contain 30,000 to 35,000 clones, 90% to 95% of them singletons. Time point: new active TB diagnosis, blood taken before or within 7 days of starting treatment. This CDR3 has 13 amino acids. Trimming stripped 4 bases from V and 7 bases from J, with 10 bases between. Germline CDR1 SGHVS, CDR2 FQNEAQ. As regards this clone: Antigen: not known.

The source is an adult with tuberculosis. Some clones in this sample may be carry-over from other donors' samples. The chain links TRBV7-8 to TRBJ1-4, with D unclear. Sequencing was performed on PBMCs, taken at tuberculosis diagnosis. The DNA of the CDR3 is TGTGCCAGCAGCTCTCGACTGGGTGAAAAACTGTTTTTT. Translation: CASSSRLGEKLFF.